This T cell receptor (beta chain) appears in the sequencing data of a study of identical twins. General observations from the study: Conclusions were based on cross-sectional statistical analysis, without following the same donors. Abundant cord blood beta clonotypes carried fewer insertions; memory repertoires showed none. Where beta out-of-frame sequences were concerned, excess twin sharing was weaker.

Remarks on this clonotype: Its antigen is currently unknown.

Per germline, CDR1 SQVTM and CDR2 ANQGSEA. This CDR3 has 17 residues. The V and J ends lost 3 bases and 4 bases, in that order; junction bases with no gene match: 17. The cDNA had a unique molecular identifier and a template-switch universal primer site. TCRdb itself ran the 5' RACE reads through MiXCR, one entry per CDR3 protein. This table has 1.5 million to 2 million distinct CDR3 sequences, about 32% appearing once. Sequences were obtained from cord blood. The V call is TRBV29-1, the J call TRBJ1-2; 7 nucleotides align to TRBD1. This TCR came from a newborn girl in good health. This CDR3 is CSVDSPTGKGVSYGYTF. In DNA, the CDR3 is TGCAGCGTTGATAGCCCGACAGGGAAGGGGGTTAGCTATGGCTACACCTTC.